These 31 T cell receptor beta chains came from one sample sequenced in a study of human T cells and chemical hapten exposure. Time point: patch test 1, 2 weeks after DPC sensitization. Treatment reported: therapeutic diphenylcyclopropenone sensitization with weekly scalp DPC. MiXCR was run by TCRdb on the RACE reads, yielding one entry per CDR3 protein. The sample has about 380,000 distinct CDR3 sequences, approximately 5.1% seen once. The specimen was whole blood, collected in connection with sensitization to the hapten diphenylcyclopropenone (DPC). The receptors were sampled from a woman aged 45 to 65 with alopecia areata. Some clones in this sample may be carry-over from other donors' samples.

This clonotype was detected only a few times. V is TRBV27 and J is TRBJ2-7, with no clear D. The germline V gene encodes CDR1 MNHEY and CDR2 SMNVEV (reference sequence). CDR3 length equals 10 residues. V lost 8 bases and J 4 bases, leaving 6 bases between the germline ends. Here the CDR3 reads CASGPYEQYF. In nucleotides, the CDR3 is TGTGCCAGCGGTCCTTACGAGCAGTACTTC.

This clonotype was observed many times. The CDR3 DNA reads as TGTGCCAGCTCACCCCTACCGGGACGCGGCGGCGAGCAGTACTTC. It translates to CASSPLPGRGGEQYF. The chain couples TRBV18 to TRBJ2-7; D assignment may be TRBD1 or TRBD2 (5 bases each). This CDR3 comprises 15 residues. Germline CDR1 reads KGHSH; CDR2 reads LQKENI. The ends were cut back, 3 bases at V and 6 bases at J, with 18 bases in the middle.

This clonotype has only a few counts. The DNA of the CDR3 is TGTGCCAGCAGCTCTAGCCGCGTTCTTTCAGATACGCAGTATTTT. Protein: CASSSSRVLSDTQYF. J is TRBJ2-3 and V is TRBV7-9, with a possible D match to TRBD2 (5 bases). The CDR3 consists of 15 residues. Germline V gives CDR1 SEHNR, CDR2 FQNEAQ (reference sequence). V gave up 4 bases and J gave up 4 bases, with 15 bases separating them.

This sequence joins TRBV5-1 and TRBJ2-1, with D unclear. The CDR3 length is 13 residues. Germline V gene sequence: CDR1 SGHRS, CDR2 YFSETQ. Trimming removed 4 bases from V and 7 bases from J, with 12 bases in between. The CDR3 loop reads CASSGPSKNEQFF. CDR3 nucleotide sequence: TGCGCCAGCAGCGGGCCGTCAAAAAATGAGCAGTTCTTC.

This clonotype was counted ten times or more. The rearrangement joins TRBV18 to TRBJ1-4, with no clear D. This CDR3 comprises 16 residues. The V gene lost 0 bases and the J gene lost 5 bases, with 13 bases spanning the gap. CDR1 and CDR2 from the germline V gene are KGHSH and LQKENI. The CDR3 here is CASSPPKSQINEKLFF. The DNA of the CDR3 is TGTGCCAGCTCACCACCGAAATCACAGATAAATGAAAAACTGTTTTTT.

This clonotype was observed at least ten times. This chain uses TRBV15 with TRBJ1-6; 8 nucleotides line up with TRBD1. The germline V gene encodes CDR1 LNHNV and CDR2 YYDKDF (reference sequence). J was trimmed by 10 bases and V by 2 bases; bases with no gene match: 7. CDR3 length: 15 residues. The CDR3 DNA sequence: TGTGCCACCAGCAGATCTGGACAGGGAGGGTCACCCCTCCACTTT. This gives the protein CATSRSGQGGSPLHF.

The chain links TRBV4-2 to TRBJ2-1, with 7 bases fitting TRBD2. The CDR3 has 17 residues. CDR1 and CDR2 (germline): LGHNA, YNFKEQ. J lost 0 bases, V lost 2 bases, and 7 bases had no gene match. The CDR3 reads CASSQRLARTSYNEQFF. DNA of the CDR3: TGTGCCAGCAGCCAAAGACTAGCCAGGACCTCCTACAATGAGCAGTTCTTC.

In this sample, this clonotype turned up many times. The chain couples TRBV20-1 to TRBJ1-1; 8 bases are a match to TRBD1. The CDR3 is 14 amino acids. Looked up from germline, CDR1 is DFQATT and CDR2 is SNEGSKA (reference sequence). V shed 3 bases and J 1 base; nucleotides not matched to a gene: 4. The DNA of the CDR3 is TGCAGTGCTAGCCAGACAGGGGCGAACACTGAAGCTTTCTTT. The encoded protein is CSASQTGANTEAFF.

This chain's CDR3 is CASSQGAPDTEAFF. The DNA of the CDR3 is TGTGCCAGCAGTCAGGGGGCTCCAGACACTGAAGCTTTCTTT. V and J are TRBV6-5 and TRBJ1-1; 8 bases align to TRBD1. The trim removed 5 bases at V and 3 bases at J, leaving 5 bases unmatched. The CDR3 sequence is 14 residues long. CDR1 is MNHEY and CDR2 is SVGAGI in the germline V gene.

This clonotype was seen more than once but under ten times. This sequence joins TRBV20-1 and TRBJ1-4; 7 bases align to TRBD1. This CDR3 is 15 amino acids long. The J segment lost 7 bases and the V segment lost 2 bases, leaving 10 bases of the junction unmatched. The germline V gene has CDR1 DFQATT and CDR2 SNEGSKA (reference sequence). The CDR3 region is CSARSGAGGSEKLFF. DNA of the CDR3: TGCAGTGCTAGATCGGGGGCAGGGGGAAGTGAAAAACTGTTTTTT.

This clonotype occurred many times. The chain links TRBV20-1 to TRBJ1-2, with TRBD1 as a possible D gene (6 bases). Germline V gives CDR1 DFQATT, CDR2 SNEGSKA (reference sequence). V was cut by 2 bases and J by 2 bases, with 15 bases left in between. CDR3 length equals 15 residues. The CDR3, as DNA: TGCAGTGCTAGACCGACCGGGACACGGAACTATGGCTACACCTTC. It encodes CSARPTGTRNYGYTF.

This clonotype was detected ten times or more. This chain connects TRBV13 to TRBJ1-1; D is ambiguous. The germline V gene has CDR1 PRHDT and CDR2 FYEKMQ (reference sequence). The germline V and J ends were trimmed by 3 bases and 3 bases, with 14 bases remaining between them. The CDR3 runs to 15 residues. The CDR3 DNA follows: TGTGCCAGCAGCTTCTACGGTGGTAGGTACACTGAAGCTTTCTTT. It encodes CASSFYGGRYTEAFF.

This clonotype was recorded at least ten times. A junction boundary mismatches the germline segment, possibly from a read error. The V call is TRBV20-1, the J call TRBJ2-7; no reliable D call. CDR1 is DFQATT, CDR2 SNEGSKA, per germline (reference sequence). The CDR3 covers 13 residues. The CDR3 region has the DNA TGCAGTGCTAGAAATAACACCCAGCTTAAAGCACACTTC. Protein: CSARNNTQLKAHF.

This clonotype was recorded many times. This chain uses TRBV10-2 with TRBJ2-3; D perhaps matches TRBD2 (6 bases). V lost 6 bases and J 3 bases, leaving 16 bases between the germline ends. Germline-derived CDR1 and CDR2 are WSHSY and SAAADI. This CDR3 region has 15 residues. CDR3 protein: CASSSGTGRTDTQYF. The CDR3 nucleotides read TGCGCCAGCAGCTCCGGGACTGGAAGAACAGATACGCAGTATTTT.

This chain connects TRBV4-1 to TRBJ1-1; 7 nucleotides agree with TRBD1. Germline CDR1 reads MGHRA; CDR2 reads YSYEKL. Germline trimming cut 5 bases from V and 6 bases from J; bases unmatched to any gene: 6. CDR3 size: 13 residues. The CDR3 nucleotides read TGCGCCAGCAGCTCCGGAGGACAGGCTGAAGCTTTCTTT. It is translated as CASSSGGQAEAFF.

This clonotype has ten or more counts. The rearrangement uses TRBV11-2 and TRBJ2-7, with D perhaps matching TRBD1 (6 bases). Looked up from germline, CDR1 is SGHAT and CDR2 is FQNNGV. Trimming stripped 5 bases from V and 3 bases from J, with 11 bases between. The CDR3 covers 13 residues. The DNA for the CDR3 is TGTGCCAGCAGCCACAGGGCAGGCTACGAGCAGTACTTC. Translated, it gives CASSHRAGYEQYF.

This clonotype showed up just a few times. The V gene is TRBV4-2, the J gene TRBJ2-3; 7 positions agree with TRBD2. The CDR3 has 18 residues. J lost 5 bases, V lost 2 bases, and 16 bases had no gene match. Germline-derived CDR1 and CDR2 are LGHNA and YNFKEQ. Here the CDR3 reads CASSQNTGRVADEDTQYF. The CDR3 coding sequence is TGTGCCAGCAGCCAAAATACGGGGAGGGTAGCGGACGAAGATACGCAGTATTTT.

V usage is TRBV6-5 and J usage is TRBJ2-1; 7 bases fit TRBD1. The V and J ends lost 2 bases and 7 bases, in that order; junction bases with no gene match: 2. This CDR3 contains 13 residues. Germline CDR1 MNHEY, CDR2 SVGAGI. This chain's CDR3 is CASSYRQGNEQFF. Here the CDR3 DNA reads TGTGCCAGCAGTTACCGACAGGGAAATGAGCAGTTCTTC.

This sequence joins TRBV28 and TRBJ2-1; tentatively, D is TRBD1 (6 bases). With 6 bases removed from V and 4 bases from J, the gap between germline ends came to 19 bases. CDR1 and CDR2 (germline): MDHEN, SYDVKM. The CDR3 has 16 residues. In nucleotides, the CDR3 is TGTGCCAGCAGCTCACCCCGGCGCAGGGGATACAATGAGCAGTTCTTC. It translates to CASSSPRRRGYNEQFF. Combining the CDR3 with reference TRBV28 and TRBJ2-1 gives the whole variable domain DVKVTQSSRYLVKRTGEKVFLECVQDMDHENMFWYRQDPGLGLRLIYFSYDVKMKEKGDIPEGYSVSREKKERFSLILESASTNQTSMYLCASSSPRRRGYNEQFFGPGTRLTVL.

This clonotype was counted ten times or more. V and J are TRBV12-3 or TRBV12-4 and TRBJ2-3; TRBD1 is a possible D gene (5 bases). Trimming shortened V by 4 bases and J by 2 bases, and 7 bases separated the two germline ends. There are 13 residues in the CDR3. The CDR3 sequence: CASSSQATDTQYF. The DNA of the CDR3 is TGTGCCAGCAGTTCACAGGCCACAGATACGCAGTATTTT.

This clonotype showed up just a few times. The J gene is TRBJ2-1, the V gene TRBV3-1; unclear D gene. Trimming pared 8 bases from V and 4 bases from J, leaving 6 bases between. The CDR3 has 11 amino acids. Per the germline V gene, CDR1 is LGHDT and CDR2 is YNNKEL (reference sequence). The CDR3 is CASAEYNEQFF. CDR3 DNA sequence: TGTGCCAGCGCTGAGTACAATGAGCAGTTCTTC.

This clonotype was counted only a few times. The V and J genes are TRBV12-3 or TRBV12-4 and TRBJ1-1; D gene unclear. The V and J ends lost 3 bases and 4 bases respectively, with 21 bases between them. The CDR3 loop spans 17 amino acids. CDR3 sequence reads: CASSFVSSLDLTTEAFF. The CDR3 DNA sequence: TGTGCCAGCAGTTTCGTTAGTTCTCTCGACTTGACCACTGAAGCTTTCTTT.

The CDR3 DNA reads TGCGCCAGCAGCCAAGATGGCGAGAGCACAGATACGCAGTATTTT. This sequence encodes CASSQDGESTDTQYF. V usage is TRBV4-3 and J usage is TRBJ2-3; no clear D. The CDR3 contains 15 residues. Trimming took off 0 bases at V and 0 bases at J, with 7 bases between the two ends. Germline V gene sequence: CDR1 LGHNA, CDR2 YSLEER.

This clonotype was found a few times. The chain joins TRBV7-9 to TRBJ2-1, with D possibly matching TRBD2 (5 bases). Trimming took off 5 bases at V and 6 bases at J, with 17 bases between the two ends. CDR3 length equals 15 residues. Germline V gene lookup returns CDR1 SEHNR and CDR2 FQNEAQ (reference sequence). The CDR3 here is CASSPWVRSGNEQFF. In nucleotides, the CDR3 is TGTGCCAGCAGCCCGTGGGTCCGGAGCGGCAATGAGCAGTTCTTC.

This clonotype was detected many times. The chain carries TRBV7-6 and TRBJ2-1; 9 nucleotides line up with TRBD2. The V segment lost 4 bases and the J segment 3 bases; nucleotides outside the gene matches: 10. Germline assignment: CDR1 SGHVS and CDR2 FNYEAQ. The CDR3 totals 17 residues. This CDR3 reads CASSSEGLAGNYNEQFF. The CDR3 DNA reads TGTGCCAGCAGCTCCGAGGGGCTAGCGGGGAACTACAATGAGCAGTTCTTC.

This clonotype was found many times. In DNA form, the CDR3 reads TGTGCCAGCAGTTACTCCGGGACCTCACCCAAAGGGGCTTTCTTT. Translating it yields CASSYSGTSPKGAFF. The chain is built from TRBV6-5 and TRBJ1-1, with D maybe TRBD1 (5 bases). CDR1 is MNHEY and CDR2 is SVGAGI in the germline V gene. The V and J ends lost 0 bases and 11 bases respectively, with 19 bases between them. CDR3 length: 15 amino acids.

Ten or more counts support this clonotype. The CDR3 DNA sequence: TGTGCCAGCACCATAGGCACAGCCCACTATGGCTACACCTTC. It specifies CASTIGTAHYGYTF. The rearrangement links TRBV12-3 or TRBV12-4 to TRBJ1-2; D is undetermined. V was pared by 7 bases and J by 3 bases, with 15 bases between. CDR3 length: 14 amino acids.

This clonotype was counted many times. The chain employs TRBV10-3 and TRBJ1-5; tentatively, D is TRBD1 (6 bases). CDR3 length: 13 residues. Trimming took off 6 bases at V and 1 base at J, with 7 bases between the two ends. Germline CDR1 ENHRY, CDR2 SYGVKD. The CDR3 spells CAIRGTSNQPQHF. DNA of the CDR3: TGTGCCATCAGGGGGACAAGCAATCAGCCCCAGCATTTT.

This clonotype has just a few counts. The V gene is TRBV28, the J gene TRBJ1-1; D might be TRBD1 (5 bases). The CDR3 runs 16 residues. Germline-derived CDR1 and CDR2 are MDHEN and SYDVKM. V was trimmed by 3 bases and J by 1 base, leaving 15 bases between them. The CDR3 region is CASSFLGQIGNTEAFF. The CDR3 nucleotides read TGTGCCAGCAGTTTTCTGGGGCAGATAGGGAACACTGAAGCTTTCTTT. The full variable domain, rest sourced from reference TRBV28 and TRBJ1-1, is DVKVTQSSRYLVKRTGEKVFLECVQDMDHENMFWYRQDPGLGLRLIYFSYDVKMKEKGDIPEGYSVSREKKERFSLILESASTNQTSMYLCASSFLGQIGNTEAFFGQGTRLTVV.

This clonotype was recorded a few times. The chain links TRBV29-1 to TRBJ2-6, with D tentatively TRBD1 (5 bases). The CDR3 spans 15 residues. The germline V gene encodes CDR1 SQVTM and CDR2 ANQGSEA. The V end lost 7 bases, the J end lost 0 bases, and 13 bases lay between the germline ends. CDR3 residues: CSATDTISGANVLTF. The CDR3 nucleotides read TGCAGCGCGACAGACACCATCTCTGGGGCCAACGTCCTGACTTTC.

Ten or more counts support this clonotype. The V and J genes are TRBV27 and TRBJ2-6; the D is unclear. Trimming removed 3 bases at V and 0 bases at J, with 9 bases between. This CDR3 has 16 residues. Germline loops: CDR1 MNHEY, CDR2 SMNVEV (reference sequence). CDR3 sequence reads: CASSFFGASGANVLTF. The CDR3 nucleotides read TGTGCCAGCAGTTTCTTCGGCGCCTCTGGGGCCAACGTCCTGACTTTC.